This T cell receptor beta chain was recovered during a study of PD-1 blockade in classical Hodgkin lymphoma. Study-level findings and limits: Repertoire differences lack defined causes, possibly disease activity or prior therapy. Unlike CD8+ TCR diversity, which did not rise significantly by C4D1, CD4+ TCR diversity did. Partial responders and progressors had significantly lower baseline TCR diversity.

In regard to this clone: The antigen is unknown.

Indicated time point: cycle 4 day 1 (C4D1), after around six weeks of nivolumab. No patient escaped relapse after autologous stem cell transplantation, and brentuximab vedotin exposure varied. TCRdb keeps only in-frame clones here, not all; method: immunoSEQ multiplex PCR. The table lists tens of thousands of clones, roughly nine tenths of them singletons. Trimming stripped 4 bases from V and 4 bases from J, with 27 bases between. The CDR3 length is 18 residues. The germline V gene has CDR1 SQVTM and CDR2 ANQGSEA. This specimen was peripheral blood mononuclear cells (PBMCs), taken before the fourth cycle of nivolumab. This clonotype was obtained from a human donor with classical Hodgkin lymphoma. The V gene is TRBV29-1, the J gene TRBJ2-3, with D tentatively TRBD2 (6 bases). The CDR3 DNA sequence: TGCAGCGTTGTTGCCAGCCTGGGCGGTCCGGGGGTCCCAGATACGCAGTATTTT. Translation: CSVVASLGGPGVPDTQYF.